This T cell receptor (beta chain) stems from a study of beta chain features in type 1 diabetes. This clone has only a few counts. Its antigen is not known. The study's findings and limits: Type 1 diabetes patients had moderately but significantly shorter TCRB CDR3s in all four CD4+ subsets.

There are 14 residues in the CDR3. From germline, CDR1 is SGHTA and CDR2 FQGNSA. The V gene lost 4 bases and the J gene lost 4 bases, with 12 bases spanning the gap. The authors reverse transcribed all of the isolated RNA, so sequencing captured expressed TCRB transcripts. The table came from immunoSEQ multiplex PCR; TCRdb's copy has only in-frame clones and leaves some out. The table lists 600,000 or so clones, over 11% of them singletons. The material sequenced was naive CD4+ T cells from blood. The chain joins TRBV7-2 to TRBJ2-3; perhaps TRBD1 as D (5 bases). This clonotype was obtained from a man aged 18 to 29 with type 1 diabetes. The CDR3 here is CASSSGQGPDTQYF. In DNA form, the CDR3 reads TGTGCCAGCAGCTCTGGGCAGGGCCCAGATACGCAGTATTTT.